The 19 T cell receptor beta chains listed next were all sequenced from one sample in a study of regulatory T cells in long-lasting Graves disease. CDR3-region Arm-PCR and iRepertoire HTBI primers produced the TCR beta libraries. TCRdb fed the multiplex PCR reads into MiXCR, producing one record per CDR3 protein. Among hundreds of thousands of distinct CDR3 sequences, about 15% were seen once, and the ten largest hold around 12%. As to time point: newly diagnosed GD, antithyroid drugs for less than 3 months. From PBMCs, RNA was extracted and then used to make the TCR library. This sample was shared with a second study, whose subject was T cells in Graves' hyperthyroidism and ophthalmopathy.

This specimen was peripheral blood mononuclear cells (PBMCs), taken at new diagnosis, from a patient treated with antithyroid drugs. The source of these receptors is a man aged 18 to 35 with Graves disease.

There are many counts of this clonotype. The genes are TRBV3-1 and TRBJ2-7; the D gene is possibly TRBD2 (6 bases). This CDR3 has 14 residues. Germline V gene lookup returns CDR1 LGHDT and CDR2 YNNKEL (reference sequence). V gave up 5 bases and J gave up 4 bases, with 15 bases separating them. DNA of the CDR3: TGTGCCAGCAGCGCCGAGGAGGGAGGATACGAGCAGTACTTC. Encoded protein: CASSAEEGGYEQYF.

The V call is TRBV18, the J call TRBJ1-6, with unresolved D. Deletions cut 5 bases from V and 7 bases from J, with 15 bases between. Germline V gene sequence: CDR1 KGHSH, CDR2 LQKENI. This CDR3 contains 15 residues. The DNA of the CDR3 is TGTGCCAGCTCAACACAGACCCCTCCCAATTCACCCCTCCACTTT. This gives the protein CASSTQTPPNSPLHF.

The table lists this clonotype with many counts. The chain uses TRBV3-1 and TRBJ2-3, with D perhaps assigned TRBD1 or TRBD2 (5 bases each). This CDR3 region has 17 residues. The ends were cut back, 7 bases at V and 6 bases at J, with 26 bases in the middle. CDR1 is LGHDT and CDR2 is YNNKEL in the germline V gene (reference sequence). The CDR3 spells CASTSPLPGPQADTQYF. The CDR3 DNA reads as TGTGCCAGCACTTCCCCCCTCCCGGGGCCCCAGGCGGATACGCAGTATTTT.

This clonotype was seen repeatedly, ten times or more. V is TRBV7-9 and J is TRBJ2-3; 9 bases map to TRBD2. The CDR3 is 17 residues long. CDR1 is SEHNR, CDR2 FQNEAQ, per germline (reference sequence). J was trimmed by 0 bases and V by 1 base; bases with no gene match: 5. The CDR3 loop is CASSLDGSGGSTDTQYF. CDR3 DNA: TGTGCCAGCAGCTTAGACGGCAGCGGGGGGAGCACAGATACGCAGTATTTT.

This clonotype was found a few times. The CDR3 spells CSVRGLAGGIDYEQYF. Written as DNA, the CDR3 is TGCAGCGTCCGGGGGCTAGCGGGAGGTATCGACTACGAGCAGTACTTC. V is TRBV29-1 and J is TRBJ2-7, with 11 bases matching TRBD2. The germline gives CDR1 SQVTM, CDR2 ANQGSEA. After removal of 6 bases from V and 3 bases from J, the junction contained 13 bases not matched to a gene. The CDR3 totals 16 residues.

This clonotype appeared many times. This rearrangement joins TRBV30 to TRBJ1-1; no clear D gene. Germline V gene lookup returns CDR1 GTSNPN and CDR2 SVGIG (reference sequence). The V end lost 0 bases, the J end lost 4 bases, and 9 bases lay between the germline ends. The CDR3 loop spans 13 amino acids. CDR3 nucleotide sequence: TGTGCCTGGAGTGTAGTTGCATCCACTGAAGCTTTCTTT. Protein product: CAWSVVASTEAFF.

V gene TRBV29-1 combines with J gene TRBJ1-2; TRBD1 matches at 8 bases. The germline CDR1 and CDR2 sequences are SQVTM and ANQGSEA. The CDR3 has 13 amino acids. Germline trimming cut 6 bases from V and 1 base from J; bases unmatched to any gene: 4. The CDR3: CSVAGGSNYGYTF. CDR3 nucleotides: TGCAGCGTCGCAGGGGGCAGTAACTATGGCTACACCTTC. The whole variable domain, remainder taken from reference TRBV29-1 and TRBJ1-2, is SAVISQKPSRDICQRGTSLTIQCQVDSQVTMMFWYRQQPGQSLTLIATANQGSEATYESGFVIDKFPISRPNLTFSTLTVSNMSPEDSSIYLCSVAGGSNYGYTFGSGTRLTVV.

This clonotype was detected a few times. The chain combines TRBV27 with TRBJ1-6; 7 bases are a match to TRBD1. The junction had 1 base not matched to a gene; V was cut back by 5 bases and J by 9 bases. Looked up from germline, CDR1 is MNHEY and CDR2 is SMNVEV (reference sequence). This CDR3 is built from 12 residues. Here the CDR3 reads CASSTGASPLHF. The CDR3 DNA sequence: TGTGCCAGCAGTACAGGGGCTTCACCCCTCCACTTT.

This clonotype came up many times. The V call is TRBV12-3 or TRBV12-4, the J call TRBJ1-4; the match to TRBD1 covers 10 bases. The CDR3 runs to 15 residues. Losses at the gene ends were 10 bases for V and 4 bases for J; bases not matched to a gene: 9. CDR3 region: CAIRQGAGDNEKLFF. In nucleotides, the CDR3 is TGTGCCATCAGACAGGGGGCGGGGGATAATGAAAAACTGTTTTTT.

This clonotype was seen a few times. CDR3: CSARGDSTDTQYF. Here the CDR3 DNA reads TGCAGTGCTAGAGGGGACAGCACAGATACGCAGTATTTT. This chain joins TRBV20-1 and TRBJ2-3, with D perhaps matching TRBD1 or TRBD2 (5 bases each). CDR1 DFQATT and CDR2 SNEGSKA come from the germline V gene (reference sequence). This CDR3 region has 13 residues. With 1 base removed from V and 0 bases from J, the gap between germline ends came to 5 bases.

The V call is TRBV7-2, the J call TRBJ1-1, with 8 nucleotides matching TRBD1. Germline V gene lookup returns CDR1 SGHTA and CDR2 FQGNSA. The trim removed 5 bases at V and 7 bases at J, leaving 6 bases unmatched. There are 13 residues in the CDR3. DNA for the CDR3: TGTGCCAGCAGCCCGGACAGGGCGGTTGAAGCTTTCTTT. It encodes CASSPDRAVEAFF.

This clonotype showed up many times. The chain uses TRBV5-1 and TRBJ2-7; maybe TRBD1 (6 bases). The ends were cut back, 3 bases at V and 5 bases at J, with 15 bases in the middle. The CDR3 has 14 residues. The V gene's germline CDR1 is SGHRS and CDR2 YFSETQ. CDR3 amino acids: CASSSGVKGDEQYF. The CDR3 DNA follows: TGCGCCAGCAGCTCCGGCGTGAAGGGGGACGAGCAGTACTTC.

There are a few counts of this clonotype. CDR3 sequence reads: CASSREGFSGEQYF. In nucleotides, the CDR3 is TGTGCCAGCAGTAGAGAAGGGTTTTCGGGGGAGCAGTACTTC. The chain recombines TRBV9 with TRBJ2-7, with a tentative D call TRBD2 (5 bases). This CDR3 region has 14 residues. V was cut by 5 bases and J by 7 bases, with 19 bases left in between. Germline CDR1 and CDR2: SGDLS and YYNGEE.

This clonotype was recorded at least ten times. An end of the junction differs from the germline gene, which may be a read error. CDR3 DNA sequence: TGTGCTAGCAGCAGACAGGAGGACACTGAAGCTTTCTTT. This translates into CASSRQEDTEAFF. V usage is TRBV7-7 and J usage is TRBJ1-1, with D perhaps matching TRBD1 (6 bases). The CDR3 spans 13 residues. Germline V gene lookup returns CDR1 SSHAT and CDR2 FNYEAQ (reference sequence).

In this sample, this clonotype turned up a few times. V and J are TRBV19 and TRBJ2-1; 9 nucleotides align to TRBD2. The CDR3 consists of 16 residues. Germline CDR1 LNHDA, CDR2 SQIVND (reference sequence). V shed 3 bases and J 4 bases; nucleotides not matched to a gene: 7. In DNA, the CDR3 is TGTGCCAGTAGTATCCCTTTTAGCGGGAGTTACAATGAGCAGTTCTTC. This translates into CASSIPFSGSYNEQFF.

This clonotype showed up just a few times. V gene TRBV9 combines with J gene TRBJ2-2; weak D call: TRBD1 (6 bases). V dropped 4 bases and J dropped 9 bases, with 19 bases sitting between them. CDR3 length equals 15 residues. The germline CDR1 and CDR2 sequences are SGDLS and YYNGEE. DNA for the CDR3: TGTGCCAGCAGCCGAGGGGATACAGGGTTTTGGGAGCTGTTTTTT. Translation: CASSRGDTGFWELFF.

This clonotype was detected a few times. V and J are TRBV27 and TRBJ2-7; 9 bases align to TRBD2. J gave up 2 bases and V 2 bases, and 7 bases lay outside the gene matches. The CDR3 consists of 16 residues. Looked up from germline, CDR1 is MNHEY and CDR2 is SMNVEV (reference sequence). The CDR3: CASSLVSGGRTYEQYF. CDR3 DNA: TGTGCCAGCAGTTTAGTTAGCGGGGGAAGAACCTACGAGCAGTACTTC.

This clonotype was seen ten or more times. The rearrangement links TRBV28 to TRBJ2-7; D possibly corresponds to TRBD1 (5 bases). Between the trimmed V and J ends, which lost 7 bases and 2 bases, there was a span of 15 bases. CDR1 and CDR2 from the germline V gene are MDHEN and SYDVKM. The CDR3 has 14 residues. The CDR3 coding sequence is TGTGCCAGCATAAACAGGCACCCCCCCTACGAGCAGTACTTC. Translating it yields CASINRHPPYEQYF.

A remark on this clonotype: A read error may be the cause here, since a much bigger clone is one base away. The rearrangement joins TRBV12-3 or TRBV12-4 to TRBJ1-4; D is possibly TRBD1 (6 bases). There are 14 residues in the CDR3. V was shortened by 8 bases and J by 8 bases, with 18 bases between the two germline ends. The DNA of the CDR3 is TGTGCCAGCGGGAATTACGGGGGCCACGAAAAACTGTTTTTT. Its translation: CASGNYGGHEKLFF.